These 13 T cell receptor beta chains were all obtained from the same sample, sequenced in a study of blood T cell repertoires in COVID-19. Sequencing was performed with immunoSEQ multiplex PCR; in TCRdb, only in-frame clones are kept and a portion is missing. The sample has more than 200,000 clones; about 89% are singletons. Sequenced sample: PBMCs or T cells enriched from blood (not recorded which). These receptors came from a woman in her twenties or thirties who had recovered from COVID-19.

V is TRBV7-8 and J is TRBJ2-1; 11 bases match TRBD2. V lost 5 bases to trimming and J lost 5 bases; unmatched junction nucleotides: 8. This CDR3 contains 16 residues. The germline gives CDR1 SGHVS, CDR2 FQNEAQ. CDR3 DNA: TGTGCCAGCAGCCGAGTTCTAGCGGGAGGTAACAATGAGCAGTTCTTC. This translates into CASSRVLAGGNNEQFF.

This chain links TRBV30 with TRBJ2-1, with a weak D call TRBD2 (5 bases). This CDR3 has 14 residues. Trimming left V 7 bases short and J 2 bases short, with 15 bases between. Germline V CDR1 and CDR2: GTSNPN, SVGIG (reference sequence). CDR3 sequence: CASEIGLAYNEQFF. In DNA form, the CDR3 reads TGTGCCTCAGAAATAGGACTCGCCTACAATGAGCAGTTCTTC.

The gene calls are TRBV15 and TRBJ2-1; the match to TRBD2 covers 7 bases. Germline lookup yields CDR1 LNHNV and CDR2 YYDKDF (reference sequence). The V gene end was trimmed by 5 bases and the J gene end by 5 bases; junction bases not matched to a gene: 9. This CDR3 contains 15 residues. The CDR3: CATSPEGGSHNEQFF. The CDR3 DNA is TGTGCCACCAGCCCCGAGGGAGGGTCCCACAATGAGCAGTTCTTC.

The rearrangement joins TRBV7-9 to TRBJ2-5; 7 bases align to TRBD2. CDR1 SEHNR and CDR2 FQNEAQ come from the germline V gene (reference sequence). This CDR3 contains 13 residues. V trimming: 1 base; J trimming: 7 bases; junction bases outside the gene matches: 3. CDR3 sequence: CASSLGAGVTQYF. In nucleotides, the CDR3 is TGTGCCAGCAGCTTAGGTGCGGGAGTGACCCAGTACTTC.

The CDR3 region has the DNA TGTGCCAGTAGTATTATGGCAGATAATGAAAAACTGTTTTTT. Encoded protein: CASSIMADNEKLFF. The chain carries TRBV19 and TRBJ1-4; no definite D call. CDR1 and CDR2 (germline): LNHDA, SQIVND (reference sequence). Deletions cut 3 bases from V and 4 bases from J, with 9 bases between. The CDR3 spans 14 residues.

CDR3 sequence reads: CSVGLAGLRGAYNEQFF. CDR3 nucleotides: TGCAGCGTCGGACTAGCGGGCCTCCGAGGGGCCTACAATGAGCAGTTCTTC. This chain connects TRBV29-1 to TRBJ2-1; the match to TRBD2 covers 11 bases. V was clipped by 6 bases and J by 2 bases; unmatched bases: 12. The CDR3 spans 17 residues. The V gene's germline CDR1 is SQVTM and CDR2 ANQGSEA.

V and J are TRBV29-1 and TRBJ1-4, with 8 bases aligning to TRBD1. This CDR3 contains 12 residues. Unmatched junction bases numbered 4, after V lost 6 bases and J lost 7 bases. Germline lookup yields CDR1 SQVTM and CDR2 ANQGSEA. The CDR3 nucleotides are TGCAGCGTCCAAGACAGGGGTGAAAAACTGTTTTTT. Its protein is CSVQDRGEKLFF.

The CDR3 bases are TGTGCCATCAGTGAGCTAGCGGGAGAGGCCACCGGGGAGCTGTTTTTT. Its translation: CAISELAGEATGELFF. The V gene is TRBV10-3, the J gene TRBJ2-2; 10 positions match TRBD2. The CDR3 loop spans 16 amino acids. Trimming cost V 2 bases and J 4 bases; bases outside gene matches: 4. CDR1 and CDR2 (germline): ENHRY, SYGVKD.

The gene calls are TRBV28 and TRBJ1-2; TRBD1 aligns across 9 bases. The CDR3 totals 12 residues. V was clipped by 5 bases and J by 8 bases; unmatched bases: 3. CDR1 is MDHEN, CDR2 SYDVKM, per germline. The CDR3 DNA reads TGTGCCAGCAGTGGGACAGGGAGAGGCTACACCTTC. This sequence encodes CASSGTGRGYTF.

This clone was found once. This chain connects TRBV14 to TRBJ1-1; the D gene is possibly TRBD1 (5 bases). V was clipped by 1 base and J by 5 bases, with 14 bases between them. Germline V gene lookup returns CDR1 SGHDN and CDR2 FVKESK. The CDR3 spans 15 residues. CDR3 nucleotide sequence: TGTGCCAGCAGCCAAGGGGAATTTCAGGGAACTGAAGCTTTCTTT. Amino acid sequence: CASSQGEFQGTEAFF.

This rearrangement joins TRBV9 to TRBJ1-6; D not certain. CDR3 length: 15 residues. The V gene lost 3 bases and the J gene lost 8 bases, with 15 bases spanning the gap. CDR1 and CDR2 (germline): SGDLS, YYNGEE. The CDR3: CASSALDWADSPLHF. CDR3 DNA: TGTGCCAGCAGCGCCCTGGACTGGGCGGATTCACCCCTCCACTTT.

J is TRBJ1-2 and V is TRBV5-1; 8 bases line up with TRBD1. After removal of 4 bases from V and 4 bases from J, the junction contained 3 bases not matched to a gene. The CDR3 extends over 13 amino acids. Germline values: CDR1 SGHRS, CDR2 YFSETQ. The CDR3 loop reads CASSGQGAYGYTF. The CDR3 region has the DNA TGCGCCAGCAGCGGACAGGGTGCCTATGGCTACACCTTC.

Details on this clone: In the same sample, other DNA sequences code for this CDR3. V is TRBV5-1 and J is TRBJ1-2; TRBD1 matches at 12 bases. Germline CDR1 is SGHRS and CDR2 is YFSETQ. The length of the CDR3 is 15 residues. The ends lost 2 bases at V and 3 bases at J; junction bases unmatched: 2. CDR3 in DNA: TGCGCCAGCAGCTTAGGGACAGGGGGCGACTATGGCTACACCTTC. Residues: CASSLGTGGDYGYTF.